This T cell receptor (beta chain) was found in a study of T-cell memory formation after mild COVID-19. Study-level results: Memory from before infection featured some responding clones, which suggests cross-reactive memory joined.

The CDR3 has 13 amino acids. The germline V gene encodes CDR1 LNHNV and CDR2 YYDKDF (reference sequence). Deletions cut 6 bases from V and 0 bases from J, with 9 bases between. TCRdb re-analysed the 5' RACE reads in MiXCR, keeping a single row per CDR3 protein. The sample holds about 140,000 distinct CDR3 sequences, about 14% seen once. About this clonotype itself: Its target is unknown.

The sequence was obtained from an adult woman who had mild COVID-19 (a few samples of this study predate the infection). Cell type and time point are not known. The chain uses TRBV15 and TRBJ2-7; D is perhaps TRBD2 (6 bases). What was sequenced was PBMCs or a T cell subset sorted from them (not recorded which). In nucleotides, the CDR3 is TGTGCCACCAGGGAGGGACCCTCCTACGAGCAGTACTTC. It specifies CATREGPSYEQYF. The whole variable domain, remainder taken from reference TRBV15 and TRBJ2-7, is DAMVIQNPRYQVTQFGKPVTLSCSQTLNHNVMYWYQQKSSQAPKLLFHYYDKDFNNEADTPDNFQSRRPNTSFCFLDIRSPGLGDTAMYLCATREGPSYEQYFGPGTRLTVT.